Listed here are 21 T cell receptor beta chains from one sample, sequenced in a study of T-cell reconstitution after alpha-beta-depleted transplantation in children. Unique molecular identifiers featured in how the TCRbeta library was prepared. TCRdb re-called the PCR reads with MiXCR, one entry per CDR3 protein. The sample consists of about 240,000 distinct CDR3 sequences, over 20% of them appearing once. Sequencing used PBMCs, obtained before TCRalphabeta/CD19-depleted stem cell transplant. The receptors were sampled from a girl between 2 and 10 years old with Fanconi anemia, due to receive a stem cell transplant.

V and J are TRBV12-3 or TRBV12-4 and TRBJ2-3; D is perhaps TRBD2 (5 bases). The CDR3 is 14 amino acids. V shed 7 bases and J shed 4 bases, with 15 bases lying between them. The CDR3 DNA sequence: TGTGCCAGCACCCGGGGAAGGGCGGCAGATACGCAGTATTTT. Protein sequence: CASTRGRAADTQYF.

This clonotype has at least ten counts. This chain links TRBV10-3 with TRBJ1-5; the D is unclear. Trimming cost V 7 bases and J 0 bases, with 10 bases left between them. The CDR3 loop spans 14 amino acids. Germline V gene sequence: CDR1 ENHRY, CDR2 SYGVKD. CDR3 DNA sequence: TGTGCCATCACCAGCTCCTATAGCAATCAGCCCCAGCATTTT. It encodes CAITSSYSNQPQHF.

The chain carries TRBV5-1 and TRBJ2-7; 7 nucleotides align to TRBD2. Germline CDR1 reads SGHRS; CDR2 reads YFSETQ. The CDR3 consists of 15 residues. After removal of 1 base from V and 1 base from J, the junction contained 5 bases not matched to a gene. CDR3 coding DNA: TGCGCCAGCAGCTTGAAAACTAGCGCTTCCTACGAGCAGTACTTC. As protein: CASSLKTSASYEQYF.

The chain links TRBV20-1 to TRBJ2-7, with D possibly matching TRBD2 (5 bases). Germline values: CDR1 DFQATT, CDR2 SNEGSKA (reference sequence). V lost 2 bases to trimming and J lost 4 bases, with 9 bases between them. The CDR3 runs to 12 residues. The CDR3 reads CSARPTSYEQYF. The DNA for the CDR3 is TGCAGTGCTAGACCCACTAGTTACGAGCAGTACTTC.

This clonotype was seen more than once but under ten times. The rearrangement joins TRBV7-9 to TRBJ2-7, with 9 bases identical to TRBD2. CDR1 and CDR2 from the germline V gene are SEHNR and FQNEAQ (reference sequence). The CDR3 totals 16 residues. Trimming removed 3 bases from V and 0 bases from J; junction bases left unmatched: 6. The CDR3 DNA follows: TGTGCCAGCAGCTTCGAGAGCGGGGGGACCTCCTACGAGCAGTACTTC. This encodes CASSFESGGTSYEQYF. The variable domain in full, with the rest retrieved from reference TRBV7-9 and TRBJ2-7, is DTGVSQNPRHKITKRGQNVTFRCDPISEHNRLYWYRQTLGQGPEFLTYFQNEAQLEKSRLLSDRFSAERPKGSFSTLEIQRTEQGDSAMYLCASSFESGGTSYEQYFGPGTRLTVT.

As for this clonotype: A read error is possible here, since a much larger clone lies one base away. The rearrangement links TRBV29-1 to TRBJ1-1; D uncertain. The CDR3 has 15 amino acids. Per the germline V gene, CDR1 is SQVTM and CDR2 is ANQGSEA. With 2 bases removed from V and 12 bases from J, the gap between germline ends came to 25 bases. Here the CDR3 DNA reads TGCAGCGTTGAATCGACTCGGACGTCTATTCCCAGGCCTTTCTTT. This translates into CSVESTRTSIPRPFF.

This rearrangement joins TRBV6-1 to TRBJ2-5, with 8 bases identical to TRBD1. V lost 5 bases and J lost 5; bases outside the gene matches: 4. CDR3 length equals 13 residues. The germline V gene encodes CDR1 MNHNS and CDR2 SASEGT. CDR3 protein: CASSRDRRETQYF. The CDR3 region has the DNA TGTGCCAGCAGTAGGGACAGGAGGGAGACCCAGTACTTC.

The CDR3 DNA reads as TGTGCCAGCAGTGTTACGAATGAGCAGTTCTTC. Its protein product is CASSVTNEQFF. The rearrangement uses TRBV12-3 or TRBV12-4 and TRBJ2-1, with D unclear. V lost 5 bases and J 7 bases, leaving 6 bases between the germline ends. The CDR3 runs 11 residues.

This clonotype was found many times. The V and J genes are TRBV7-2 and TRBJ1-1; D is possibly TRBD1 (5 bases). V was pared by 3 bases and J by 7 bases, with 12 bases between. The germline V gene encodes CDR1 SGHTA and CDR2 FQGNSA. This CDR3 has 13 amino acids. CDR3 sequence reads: CASSFGGTIEAFF. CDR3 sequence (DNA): TGTGCCAGCAGCTTCGGAGGGACGATTGAAGCTTTCTTT. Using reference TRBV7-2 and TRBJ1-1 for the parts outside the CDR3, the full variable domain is GAGVSQSPSNKVTEKGKDVELRCDPISGHTALYWYRQSLGQGLEFLIYFQGNSAPDKSGLPSDRFSAERTGGSVSTLTIQRTQQEDSAVYLCASSFGGTIEAFFGQGTRLTVV.

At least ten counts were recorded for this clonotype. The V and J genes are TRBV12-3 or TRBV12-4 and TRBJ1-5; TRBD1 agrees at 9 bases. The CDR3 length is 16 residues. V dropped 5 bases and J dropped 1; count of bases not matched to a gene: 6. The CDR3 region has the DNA TGTGCCAGCAGTCCACAGGGGGCCCTGAGCAATCAGCCCCAGCATTTT. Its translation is CASSPQGALSNQPQHF.

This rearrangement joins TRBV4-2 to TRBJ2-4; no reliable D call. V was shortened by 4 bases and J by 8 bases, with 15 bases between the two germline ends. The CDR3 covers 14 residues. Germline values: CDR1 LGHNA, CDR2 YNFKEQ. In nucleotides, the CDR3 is TGTGCCAGCAGCCCGCCTGGGCCTATGGACATTCAGTACTTC. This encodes CASSPPGPMDIQYF.

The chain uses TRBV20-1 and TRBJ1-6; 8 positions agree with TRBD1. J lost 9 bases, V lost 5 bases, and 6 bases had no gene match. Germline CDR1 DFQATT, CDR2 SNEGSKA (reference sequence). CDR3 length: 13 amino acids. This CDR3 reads CSASGTGGSPLHF. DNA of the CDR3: TGCAGTGCTTCCGGGACAGGTGGTTCACCCCTCCACTTT.

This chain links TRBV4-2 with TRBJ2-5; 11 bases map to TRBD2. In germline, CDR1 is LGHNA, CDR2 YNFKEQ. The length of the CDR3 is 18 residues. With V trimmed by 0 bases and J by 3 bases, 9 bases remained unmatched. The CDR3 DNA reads TGTGCCAGCAGCCAAGAATCGGCTAGCGGGGGGATAAAAGAGACCCAGTACTTC. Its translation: CASSQESASGGIKETQYF.

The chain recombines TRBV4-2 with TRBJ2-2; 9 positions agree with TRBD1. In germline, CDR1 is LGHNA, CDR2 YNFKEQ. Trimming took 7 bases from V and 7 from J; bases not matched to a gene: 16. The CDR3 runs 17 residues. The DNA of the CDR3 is TGTGCCAGCAACCGGGGATTCAACAGGGGGCAGGGCGGGGAGCTGTTTTTT. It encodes CASNRGFNRGQGGELFF.

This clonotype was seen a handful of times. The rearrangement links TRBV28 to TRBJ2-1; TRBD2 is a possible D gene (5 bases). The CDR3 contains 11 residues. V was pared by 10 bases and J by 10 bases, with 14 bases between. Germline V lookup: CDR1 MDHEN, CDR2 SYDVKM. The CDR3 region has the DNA TGTGCCACCAGCGGCGTCAGAGAGCAGTTCTTC. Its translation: CATSGVREQFF.

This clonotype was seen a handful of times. CDR3 loop: CSARTGQNYGYTF. CDR3 nucleotide sequence: TGCAGCGCGAGGACAGGCCAAAACTATGGCTACACCTTC. The chain employs TRBV29-1 and TRBJ1-2; TRBD1 matches 7 bases. The CDR3 runs 13 residues. The germline V gene has CDR1 SQVTM and CDR2 ANQGSEA. J gave up 2 bases and V 7 bases, and 7 bases lay outside the gene matches.

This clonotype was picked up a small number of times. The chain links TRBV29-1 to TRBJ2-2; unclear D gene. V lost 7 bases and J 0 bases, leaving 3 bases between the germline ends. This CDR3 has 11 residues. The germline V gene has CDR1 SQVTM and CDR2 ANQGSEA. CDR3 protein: CSGTNTGELFF. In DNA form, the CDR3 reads TGCAGCGGGACGAACACCGGGGAGCTGTTTTTT.

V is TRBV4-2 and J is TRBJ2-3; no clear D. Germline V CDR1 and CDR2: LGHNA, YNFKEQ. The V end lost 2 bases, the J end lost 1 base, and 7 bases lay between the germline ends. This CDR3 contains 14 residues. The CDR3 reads CASSQLSRTDTQYF. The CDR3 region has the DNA TGTGCCAGCAGCCAACTAAGCCGCACAGATACGCAGTATTTT.

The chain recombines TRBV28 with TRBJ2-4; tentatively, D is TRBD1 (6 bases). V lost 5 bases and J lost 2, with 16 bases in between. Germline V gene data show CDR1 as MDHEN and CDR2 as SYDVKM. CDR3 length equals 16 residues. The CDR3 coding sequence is TGTGCCAGCAGTCGCCCCACAGGGACATCCAAAAACATTCAGTACTTC. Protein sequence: CASSRPTGTSKNIQYF.

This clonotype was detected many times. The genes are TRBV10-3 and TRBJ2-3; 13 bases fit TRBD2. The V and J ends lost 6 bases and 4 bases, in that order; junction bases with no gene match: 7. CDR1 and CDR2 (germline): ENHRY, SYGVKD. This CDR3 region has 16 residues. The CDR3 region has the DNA TGTGCCATCAGGGGACTAGCGGGAAGTAAAGCAGATACGCAGTATTTT. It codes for CAIRGLAGSKADTQYF.

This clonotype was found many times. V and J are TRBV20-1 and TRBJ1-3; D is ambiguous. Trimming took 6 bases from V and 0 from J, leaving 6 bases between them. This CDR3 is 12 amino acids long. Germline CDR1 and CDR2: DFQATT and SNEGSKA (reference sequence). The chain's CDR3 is CSAYYSGNTIYF. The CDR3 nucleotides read TGCAGTGCATATTACTCTGGAAACACCATATATTTT.